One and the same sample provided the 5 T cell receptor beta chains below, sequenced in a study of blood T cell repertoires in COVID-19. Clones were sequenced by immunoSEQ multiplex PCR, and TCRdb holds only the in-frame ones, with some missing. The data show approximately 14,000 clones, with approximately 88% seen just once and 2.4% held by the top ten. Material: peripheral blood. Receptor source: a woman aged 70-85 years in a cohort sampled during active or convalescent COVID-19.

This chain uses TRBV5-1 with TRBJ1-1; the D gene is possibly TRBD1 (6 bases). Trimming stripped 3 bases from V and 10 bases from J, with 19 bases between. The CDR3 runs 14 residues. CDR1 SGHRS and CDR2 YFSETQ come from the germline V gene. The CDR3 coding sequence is TGCGCCAGCAGCTGGCTACCGGACAGCCCAGGAGCTTTCTTT. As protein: CASSWLPDSPGAFF.

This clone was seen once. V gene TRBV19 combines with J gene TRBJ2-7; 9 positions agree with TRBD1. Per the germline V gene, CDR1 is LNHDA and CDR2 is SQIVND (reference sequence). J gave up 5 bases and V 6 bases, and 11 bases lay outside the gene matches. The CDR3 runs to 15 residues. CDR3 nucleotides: TGTGCCAGTAGCCCGAACGGACAGGGGTACCACGAGCAGTACTTC. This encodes CASSPNGQGYHEQYF.

CDR3 sequence reads: CASSPAGGSEQYF. In nucleotides, the CDR3 is TGTGCCAGCAGCCCAGCAGGGGGGAGCGAGCAGTACTTC. V and J are TRBV11-2 and TRBJ2-7, with a tentative D call TRBD1 (7 bases). Trimming pared 5 bases from V and 6 bases from J, leaving 14 bases between. CDR3 length: 13 amino acids. Germline-derived CDR1 and CDR2 are SGHAT and FQNNGV. Full variable domain (missing parts from reference TRBV11-2 and TRBJ2-7): EAGVAQSPRYKIIEKRQSVAFWCNPISGHATLYWYQQILGQGPKLLIQFQNNGVVDDSQLPKDRFSAERLKGVDSTLKIQPAKLEDSAVYLCASSPAGGSEQYFGPGTRLTVT.

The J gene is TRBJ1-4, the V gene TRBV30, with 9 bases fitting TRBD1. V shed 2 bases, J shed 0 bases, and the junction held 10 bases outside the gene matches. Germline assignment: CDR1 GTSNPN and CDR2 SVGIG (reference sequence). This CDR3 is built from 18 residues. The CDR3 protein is CAWSHRRDRATTNEKLFF. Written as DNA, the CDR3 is TGTGCCTGGAGTCATAGACGGGACAGGGCAACAACTAATGAAAAACTGTTTTTT.

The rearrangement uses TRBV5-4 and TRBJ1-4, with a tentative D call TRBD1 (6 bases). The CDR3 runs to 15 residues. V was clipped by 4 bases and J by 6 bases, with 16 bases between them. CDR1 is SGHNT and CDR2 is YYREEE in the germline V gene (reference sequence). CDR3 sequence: CASSNPQGTHEKLFF. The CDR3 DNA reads TGTGCCAGCAGCAATCCGCAGGGGACCCATGAAAAACTGTTTTTT.